Many counts were recorded for the clone carrying this TCR beta chain. Its antigen is unknown. Germline lookup yields CDR1 MNHNS and CDR2 SASEGT. Deletions cut 0 bases from V and 10 bases from J, with 12 bases between. The CDR3 loop spans 14 amino acids. The sample comes from a study of T-cell reconstitution after alpha-beta-depleted transplantation in children. General study findings and limits: The high TCRbeta diversity at day 60 in some patients came from surviving recipient T cells and thymic progenitors. Newly made T cells mostly supplied T-cell counts and diversity one year after transplant.

Unique molecular identifiers featured in how the TCRbeta library was prepared. TCRdb recomputed calls from the PCR reads with MiXCR, one row per CDR3 protein. Of about 460,000 distinct CDR3 sequences listed, under 12% are singletons. The V gene is TRBV6-1, the J gene TRBJ1-4; D is undetermined. The clonotype originates from a child aged 2 to 15 with inherited bone marrow failure, due to receive a stem cell transplant. Sequencing was performed on PBMCs, taken before TCRalphabeta/CD19-depleted stem cell transplant. CDR3: CASSEAVTSPKLFF. DNA for the CDR3: TGTGCCAGCAGTGAAGCGGTTACCAGTCCAAAACTGTTTTTT.